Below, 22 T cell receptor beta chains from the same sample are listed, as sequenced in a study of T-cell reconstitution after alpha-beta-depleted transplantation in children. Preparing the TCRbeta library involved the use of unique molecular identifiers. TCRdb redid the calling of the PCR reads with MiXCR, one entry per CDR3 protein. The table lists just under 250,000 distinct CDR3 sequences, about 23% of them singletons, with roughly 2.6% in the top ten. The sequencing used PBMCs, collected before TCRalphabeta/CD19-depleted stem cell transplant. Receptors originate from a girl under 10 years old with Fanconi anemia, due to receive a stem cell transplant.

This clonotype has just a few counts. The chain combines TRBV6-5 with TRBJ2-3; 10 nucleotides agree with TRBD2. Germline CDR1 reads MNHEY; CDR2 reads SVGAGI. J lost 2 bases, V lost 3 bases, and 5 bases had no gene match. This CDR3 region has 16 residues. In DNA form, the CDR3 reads TGTGCCAGCAGTTATTTGACTAGCGGGCTCACAGATACGCAGTATTTT. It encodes CASSYLTSGLTDTQYF.

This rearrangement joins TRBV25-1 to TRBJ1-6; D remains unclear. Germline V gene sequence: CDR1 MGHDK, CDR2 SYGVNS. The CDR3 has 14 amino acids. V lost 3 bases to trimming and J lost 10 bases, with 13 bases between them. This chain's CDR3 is CASSDQFFGSPLHF. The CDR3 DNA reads TGTGCCAGCAGTGACCAGTTTTTCGGCTCACCCCTCCACTTT.

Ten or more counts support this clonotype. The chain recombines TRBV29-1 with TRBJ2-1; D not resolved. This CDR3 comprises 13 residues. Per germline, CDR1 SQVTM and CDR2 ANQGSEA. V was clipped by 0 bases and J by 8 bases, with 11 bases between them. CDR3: CSVEDLGFHEQFF. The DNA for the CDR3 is TGCAGCGTTGAAGATCTTGGGTTCCATGAGCAGTTCTTC.

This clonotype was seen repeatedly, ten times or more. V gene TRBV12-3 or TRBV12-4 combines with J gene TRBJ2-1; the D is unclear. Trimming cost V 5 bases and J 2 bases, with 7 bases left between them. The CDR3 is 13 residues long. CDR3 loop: CASSPSPYNEQFF. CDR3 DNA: TGTGCCAGCAGTCCTTCTCCCTACAATGAGCAGTTCTTC.

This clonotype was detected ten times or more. The CDR3 coding sequence is TGTGCCAGCAGCTTAGGGAGCGGGGGGTACGAGCAGTACTTC. Translation: CASSLGSGGYEQYF. This chain links TRBV7-2 with TRBJ2-7, with 9 nucleotides matching TRBD2. This CDR3 spans 14 amino acids. The germline CDR1 and CDR2 sequences are SGHTA and FQGNSA. V trimming: 1 base; J trimming: 4 bases; junction bases outside the gene matches: 2.

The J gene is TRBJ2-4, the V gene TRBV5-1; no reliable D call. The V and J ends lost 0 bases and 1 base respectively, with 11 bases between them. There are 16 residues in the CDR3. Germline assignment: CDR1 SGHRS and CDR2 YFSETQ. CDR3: CASSLARGSAKNIQYF. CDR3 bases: TGCGCCAGCAGCTTGGCCCGAGGTTCGGCCAAAAACATTCAGTACTTC.

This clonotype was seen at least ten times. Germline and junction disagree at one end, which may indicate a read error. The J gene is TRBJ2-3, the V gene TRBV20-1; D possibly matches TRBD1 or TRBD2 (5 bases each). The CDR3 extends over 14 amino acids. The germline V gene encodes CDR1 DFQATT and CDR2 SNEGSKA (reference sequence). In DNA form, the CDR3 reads TGCAGTGCCAGAGAGCATGGGACCACAGATACGCAGTATTTT. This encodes CSAREHGTTDTQYF.

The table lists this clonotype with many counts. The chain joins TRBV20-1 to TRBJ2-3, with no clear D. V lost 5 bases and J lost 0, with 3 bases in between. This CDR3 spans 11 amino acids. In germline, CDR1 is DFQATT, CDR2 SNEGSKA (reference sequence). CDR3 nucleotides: TGCAGTGCTCTAAGCACAGATACGCAGTATTTT. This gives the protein CSALSTDTQYF.

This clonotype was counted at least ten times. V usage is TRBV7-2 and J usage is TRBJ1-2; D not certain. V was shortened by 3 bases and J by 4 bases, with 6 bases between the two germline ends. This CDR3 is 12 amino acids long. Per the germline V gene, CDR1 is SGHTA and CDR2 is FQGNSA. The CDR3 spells CASSFHSYGYTF. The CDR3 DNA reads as TGTGCCAGCAGCTTCCACAGCTATGGCTACACCTTC.

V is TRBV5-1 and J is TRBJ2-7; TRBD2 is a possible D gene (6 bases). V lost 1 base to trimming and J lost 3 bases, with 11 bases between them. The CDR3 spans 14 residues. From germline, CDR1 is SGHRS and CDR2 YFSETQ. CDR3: CASSLQGLVYEQYF. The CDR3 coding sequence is TGCGCCAGCAGCTTGCAGGGACTGGTCTACGAGCAGTACTTC.

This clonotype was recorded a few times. CDR3 sequence (DNA): TGCGCCAGCAGCATCGGGACAAATTCCTACGAGCAGTACTTC. Its translation is CASSIGTNSYEQYF. The chain has TRBV5-1 and TRBJ2-7; TRBD1 might be the D (6 bases). The V end lost 4 bases, the J end lost 1 base, and 12 bases lay between the germline ends. The length of the CDR3 is 14 residues. Germline V gene lookup returns CDR1 SGHRS and CDR2 YFSETQ. Together with reference TRBV5-1 and TRBJ2-7, the CDR3 gives the full variable domain: KAGVTQTPRYLIKTRGQQVTLSCSPISGHRSVSWYQQTPGQGLQFLFEYFSETQRNKGNFPGRFSGRQFSNSRSEMNVSTLELGDSALYLCASSIGTNSYEQYFGPGTRLTVT.

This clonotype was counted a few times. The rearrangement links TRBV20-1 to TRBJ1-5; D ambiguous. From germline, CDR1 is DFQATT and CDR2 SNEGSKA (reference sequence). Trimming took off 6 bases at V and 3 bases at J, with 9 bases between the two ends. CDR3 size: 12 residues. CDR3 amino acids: CSASRSNQPQHF. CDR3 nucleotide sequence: TGCAGTGCGAGCAGGTCCAATCAGCCCCAGCATTTT.

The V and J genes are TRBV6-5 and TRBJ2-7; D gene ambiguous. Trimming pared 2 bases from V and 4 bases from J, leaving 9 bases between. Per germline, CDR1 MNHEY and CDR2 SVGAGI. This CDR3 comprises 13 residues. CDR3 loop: CASSYGPRYEQYF. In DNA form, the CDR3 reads TGTGCCAGCAGTTACGGACCACGATACGAGCAGTACTTC.

This chain's CDR3 is CASSPHCSGLTYNEQFF. The CDR3 DNA reads TGTGCCAGCAGCCCTCACTGTAGCGGGTTAACCTACAATGAGCAGTTCTTC. This chain connects TRBV21-1 to TRBJ2-1; no check of the table's D call, TRBD2, against the DNA was made. TRBV21-1 is assigned pseudogene status. The CDR3 contains 17 residues.

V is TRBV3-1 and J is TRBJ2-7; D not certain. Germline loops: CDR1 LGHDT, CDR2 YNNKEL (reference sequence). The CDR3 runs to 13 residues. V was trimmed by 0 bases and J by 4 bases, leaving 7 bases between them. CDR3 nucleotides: TGTGCCAGCAGCCAAGACCGACATTACGAGCAGTACTTC. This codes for CASSQDRHYEQYF.

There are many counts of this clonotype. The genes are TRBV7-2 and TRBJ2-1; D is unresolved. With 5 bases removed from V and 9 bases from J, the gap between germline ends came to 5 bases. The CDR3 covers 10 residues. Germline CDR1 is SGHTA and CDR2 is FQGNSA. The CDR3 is CASSIGEQFF. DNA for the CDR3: TGTGCCAGCAGCATTGGTGAGCAGTTCTTC.

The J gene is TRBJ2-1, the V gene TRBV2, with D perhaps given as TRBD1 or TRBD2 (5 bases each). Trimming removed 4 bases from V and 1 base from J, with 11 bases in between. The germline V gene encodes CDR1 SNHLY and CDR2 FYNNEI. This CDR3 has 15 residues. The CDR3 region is CASSAGTGSYNEQFF. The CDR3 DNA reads TGTGCCAGCAGTGCCGGGACGGGTTCCTACAATGAGCAGTTCTTC.

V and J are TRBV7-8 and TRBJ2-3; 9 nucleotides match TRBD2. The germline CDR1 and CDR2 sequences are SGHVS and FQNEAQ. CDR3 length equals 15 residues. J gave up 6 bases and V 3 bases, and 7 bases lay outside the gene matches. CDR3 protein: CASSLNSGRGDTQYF. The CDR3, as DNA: TGTGCCAGCAGCTTGAATAGCGGGAGAGGGGATACGCAGTATTTT.

The CDR3 DNA is TGCAGTGCCAGGGACCTGAGGGCCGATTATGGCTACACCTTC. Protein: CSARDLRADYGYTF. The rearrangement joins TRBV20-1 to TRBJ1-2, with D maybe TRBD1 (5 bases). V lost 6 bases to trimming and J lost 5 bases, with 19 bases between them. Germline V lookup: CDR1 DFQATT, CDR2 SNEGSKA (reference sequence). The CDR3 loop spans 14 amino acids.

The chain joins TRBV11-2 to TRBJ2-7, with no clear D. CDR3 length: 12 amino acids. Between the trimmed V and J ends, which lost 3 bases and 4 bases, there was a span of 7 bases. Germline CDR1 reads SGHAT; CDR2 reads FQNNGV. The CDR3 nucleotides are TGTGCCAGCAGCTTTTCGCTTTACGAGCAGTACTTC. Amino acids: CASSFSLYEQYF. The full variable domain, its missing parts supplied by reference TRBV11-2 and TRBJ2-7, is EAGVAQSPRYKIIEKRQSVAFWCNPISGHATLYWYQQILGQGPKLLIQFQNNGVVDDSQLPKDRFSAERLKGVDSTLKIQPAKLEDSAVYLCASSFSLYEQYFGPGTRLTVT.

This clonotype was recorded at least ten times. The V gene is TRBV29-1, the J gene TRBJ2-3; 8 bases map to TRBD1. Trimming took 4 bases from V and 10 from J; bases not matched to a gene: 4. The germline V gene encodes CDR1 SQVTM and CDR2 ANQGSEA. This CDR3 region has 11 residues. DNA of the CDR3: TGCAGCGTTGTAGGGACAGGTCCGCAGTATTTT. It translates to CSVVGTGPQYF.

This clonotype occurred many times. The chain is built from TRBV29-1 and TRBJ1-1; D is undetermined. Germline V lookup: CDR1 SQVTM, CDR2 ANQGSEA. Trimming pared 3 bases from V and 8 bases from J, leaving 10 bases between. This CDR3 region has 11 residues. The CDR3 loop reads CSVDWGVEAFF. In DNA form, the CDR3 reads TGCAGCGTTGATTGGGGTGTGGAAGCTTTCTTT.